This T cell receptor (beta chain) was identified in a study of chemoradiotherapy in HPV16-positive cancers. Study at large: Functional T-cell assays on two HPV16-positive patients' cells defined candidate HPV-specific clones and common TCR motifs. Overall study findings and caveats: During treatment, candidate HPV-specific clones and E7-related motifs expanded in tumor. Only a couple of HPV16-positive patients supplied the functional HPV-specificity definition.

CDR3 length: 14 amino acids. With 5 bases clipped from V and 4 bases from J, the junction kept 5 bases outside the gene matches. CDR1 is MDHEN, CDR2 SYDVKM, per germline. The method was immunoSEQ multiplex PCR; TCRdb's version includes in-frame clones alone and lacks a portion of them. Of 3,500 to 5,000 clones in the sample, about 78% were seen once. To note about this clone: Its matching antigen is unknown.

The receptor's source is a human donor with HPV-associated anogenital cancer. This rearrangement joins TRBV28 to TRBJ1-5; 7 nucleotides line up with TRBD1. Material: tumor tissue, obtained from a patient who underwent chemoradiotherapy. In DNA form, the CDR3 reads TGTGCCAGCAGTGCTCCAGGGGGGAATCAGCCCCAGCATTTT. This gives the protein CASSAPGGNQPQHF.